A selection of T cell receptor beta chains follows, all from one sample in a study of somatic mutations in cytotoxic T cells in rheumatoid arthritis. The table came from immunoSEQ multiplex PCR; TCRdb's copy has only in-frame clones and leaves some out. The sample has fewer than 20,000 clones; roughly 80% are singletons. Input material: CD8+ T cells sorted from blood. Every receptor here comes from an adult with rheumatoid arthritis. Both conserved end residues are part of each CDR3. Each record gives: CDR3 length, clone size, V gene, J gene, D gene, CDR3 DNA, CDR3 protein. A D gene is named only where the DNA matches it firmly. Expanded clones are given a class, and other clones once, few, many or no size at all.

>15|NA|TRBV9|TRBJ2-7|TRBD1
TGTGCCAGCAGCGTGGATGGACAGGGGGGCTACGAGCAGTACTTC
CASSVDGQGGYEQYF
>14|NA|TRBV4-1|TRBJ1-5|NA
TGCGCCAGCAGCCAAGTTTTTAACTTCGAACCCCAGCATTTT
CASSQVFNFEPQHF
>15|NA|TRBV4-1|TRBJ2-4|NA
TGCGCCAGCAGCCCCTGGGCATCCGACAAAAACATTCAGTACTTC
CASSPWASDKNIQYF
>18|NA|TRBV7-9|TRBJ2-1|NA
TGTGCCAGCAGCCCACGATACGGCGGGGCCAATCTGGTCAATGAGCAGTTCTTC
CASSPRYGGANLVNEQFF
>15|NA|TRBV9|TRBJ1-1|NA
TGTGCCAGCAGCGTAAAGCCAAAGATGAACACTGAAGCTTTCTTT
CASSVKPKMNTEAFF
>13|NA|TRBV5-5|TRBJ1-4|TRBD1
TGTGCCAGCAGCTCAAACAGGGGGACAAAACTGTTTTTT
CASSSNRGTKLFF
>17|NA|TRBV27|TRBJ2-6|NA
TGTGCCAGCAGCCCCCGGGGGTCTAGACCTGGGGCCAACGTCCTGACTTTC
CASSPRGSRPGANVLTF
>16|NA|TRBV7-3|TRBJ2-1|TRBD2
TGTGCCAGCAGCTTAAGCCCCCAGCGGGACTACAATGAGCAGTTCTTC
CASSLSPQRDYNEQFF
>14|NA|TRBV9|TRBJ2-1|TRBD1
TGTGCCAGCAGCGTAACCGGGACAGACAATGAGCAGTTCTTC
CASSVTGTDNEQFF
>17|NA|TRBV5-1|TRBJ1-6|NA
TGCGCCAGCAGCTTGGTATTGGCCATGGAATCACGAGGACCCCTCCACTTT
CASSLVLAMESRGPLHF
>15|NA|TRBV6-5|TRBJ1-3|NA
TGTGCCAGCAGCCCGTGGACAGACAGTGGAAACACCATATATTTT
CASSPWTDSGNTIYF
>13|NA|TRBV12-5|TRBJ1-1|TRBD1
TGTGCTAGTGGTTTAGGGACAGACACTGAAGCTTTCTTT
CASGLGTDTEAFF
>15|NA|TRBV10-1|TRBJ2-2|NA
TGCGCCAGCAGTGAGTCCATTGAAAGGGCTGGGGAGCTGTTTTTT
CASSESIERAGELFF
>14|NA|TRBV7-6|TRBJ1-5|NA
TGTGCCAGCAGCTTAGGGGGGGGAAATCAGCCCCAGCATTTT
CASSLGGGNQPQHF
>14|NA|TRBV4-2|TRBJ2-1|TRBD1
TGTGCCAGCAGCCCGACAGGGGGCAGGGATGAGCAGTTCTTC
CASSPTGGRDEQFF
>16|NA|TRBV7-2|TRBJ1-1|NA
TGTGCCAGCAGCCCAGACGCGGGTATACTGAACACTGAAGCTTTCTTT
CASSPDAGILNTEAFF
>12|NA|TRBV10-3|TRBJ2-1|NA
TGTGCCATCAGAACGGTAGTAGATGAGCAGTTCTTC
CAIRTVVDEQFF
>14|NA|TRBV19|TRBJ1-5|TRBD1
TGTGCCAGTAGTTCGGGACAGGGGGGGCAGCCCCAGCATTTT
CASSSGQGGQPQHF
>16|few|TRBV18|TRBJ2-1|NA
TGTGCCAGCTCACTCTCAACAGGGAGCTCCTACAATGAGCAGTTCTTC
CASSLSTGSSYNEQFF
>14|NA|TRBV4-1|TRBJ2-2|NA
TGCGCCAGCAGCCAACACGACGGGACCGGGGAGCTGTTTTTT
CASSQHDGTGELFF
>13|NA|TRBV7-6|TRBJ2-7|TRBD1
TGTGCCAGCAGCGTCGGACAGGACTACGAGCAGTACTTC
CASSVGQDYEQYF
>15|NA|TRBV9|TRBJ2-1|TRBD2
TGTGCCAGCAGCGTCAGACTAGCGGGATACAATGAGCAGTTCTTC
CASSVRLAGYNEQFF
>16|NA|TRBV9|TRBJ1-2|NA
TGTGCCAGCAGCGTAGACCCAGAAAGGGCTATCGGGGGCTACACCTTC
CASSVDPERAIGGYTF
>16|NA|TRBV2|TRBJ2-5|NA
TGTGCCAGCAGCGAACCTCCGGGACACTTGGGGGAGACCCAGTACTTC
CASSEPPGHLGETQYF
>13|NA|TRBV5-4|TRBJ2-3|NA
TGTGCCAGCAGCTCGCTAGGCACAGATACGCAGTATTTT
CASSSLGTDTQYF
>16|NA|TRBV7-9|TRBJ2-1|TRBD2
TGTGCCAGCAGCGCCCCTAGCGGGGGGACCAACAATGAGCAGTTCTTC
CASSAPSGGTNNEQFF
>19|NA|TRBV5-4|TRBJ2-3|TRBD2
TGTGCCAGCAGCTTGGGGCTTTCTAGCGGGAATCCTAGCACAGATACGCAGTATTTT
CASSLGLSSGNPSTDTQYF
>14|NA|TRBV21-1|TRBJ2-7|NA
TGTGCCAGCAGCAGGGGGGAACCAAGCTACGAGCAGTACTTC
CASSRGEPSYEQYF
>15|NA|TRBV14|TRBJ2-7|NA
TGTGCCAGCAGCCGTGCGGGGGCCCCGGCCTACGAGCAGTACTTC
CASSRAGAPAYEQYF
>15|NA|TRBV11-2|TRBJ2-3|TRBD1
TGTGCCAGCAGCACAGGGGCCTCAGGCACAGATACGCAGTATTTT
CASSTGASGTDTQYF
>11|NA|TRBV2|TRBJ1-1|NA
TGTGCCAGCGTCATGAACACTGAAGCTTTCTTT
CASVMNTEAFF
>14|NA|TRBV27|TRBJ1-2|NA
TGTGCCAGCAGTTTATCGGCGGCGAGCTATGGCTACACCTTC
CASSLSAASYGYTF
>17|NA|TRBV5-8|TRBJ1-2|TRBD1
TGTGCCAGCAGCGAACGACAGGGCTTTTACTCTAACTATGGCTACACCTTC
CASSERQGFYSNYGYTF
>15|NA|TRBV6-6|TRBJ2-4|TRBD1
TGTGCCAGCAGTGTGTCAGGGGGCCCGAGGAACATTCAGTACTTC
CASSVSGGPRNIQYF
>15|NA|TRBV6-1|TRBJ1-5|NA
TGTGCCAGCAGTGAATGGGGAACAGCTAATCAGCCCCAGCATTTT
CASSEWGTANQPQHF
>14|NA|TRBV11-2|TRBJ2-7|NA
TGTGCCAGCAGCTTAGCGGCGAGCTCCTACGAGCAGTACTTC
CASSLAASSYEQYF
>13|once|TRBV10-2|TRBJ1-1|NA
TGCGCCAGCAGGGGCAGGGACGGCACTGAAGCTTTCTTT
CASRGRDGTEAFF
>18|NA|TRBV11-2|TRBJ1-3|NA
TGTGCCAGCAGCTTAGTTTCGGGGGGGGTAATCTCTGGAAACACTATATATTTT
CASSLVSGGVISGNTIYF
>15|NA|TRBV14|TRBJ1-2|NA
TGTGCCAGCAGCCAAGGAGGCCAATTGTTCTATGGCTACACCTTC
CASSQGGQLFYGYTF
>12|NA|TRBV7-9|TRBJ2-4|NA
TGTGCCAGCAGCCATCAGGGAAACATTCAGTACTTC
CASSHQGNIQYF
>13|NA|TRBV29-1|TRBJ1-1|NA
TGCAGCCTATCCCGGGGTCTGGGCACTGAAGCTTTCTTT
CSLSRGLGTEAFF
>14|NA|TRBV5-8|TRBJ1-5|NA
TGTGCCAGCAGCTTGCGTAGGGGAGGCCAGCCCCAGCATTTT
CASSLRRGGQPQHF
>12|NA|TRBV6-1|TRBJ2-2|NA
TGTGCCAGCCCAGGCGCGACCGGGGAGCTGTTTTTT
CASPGATGELFF
>18|NA|TRBV7-9|TRBJ2-6|TRBD1
TGTGCCAGCAGCATAATACCGGGACAGGGGGCTGGGGCCAACGTCCTGACTTTC
CASSIIPGQGAGANVLTF
>14|once|TRBV7-8|TRBJ2-1|TRBD1
TGTGCCAGCAGCCGGGGACAGGGGGGAAATGAGCAGTTCTTC
CASSRGQGGNEQFF
>14|once|TRBV4-2|TRBJ2-2|NA
TGTGCCAGCAGCCACGCGGGGACCACCGGGGAGCTGTTTTTT
CASSHAGTTGELFF
>14|NA|TRBV7-2|TRBJ1-5|NA
TGTGCCAGCAGGGTCCCGGGGCACAATCAGCCCCAGCATTTT
CASRVPGHNQPQHF
>16|NA|TRBV19|TRBJ2-7|NA
TGTGCCAGTAGTCTCCTGGCCGGCAGGAGGCCCTACGAGCAGTACTTC
CASSLLAGRRPYEQYF
>14|few|TRBV5-4|TRBJ2-5|NA
TGTGCCAGCAGCTTTTGGGGGCTCGGGGAGACCCAGTACTTC
CASSFWGLGETQYF
>16|NA|TRBV7-8|TRBJ1-5|NA
TGTGCCAGCAGCTTAGGCCGGCAACCTAGCAATCAGCCCCAGCATTTT
CASSLGRQPSNQPQHF
>15|few|TRBV7-9|TRBJ2-7|NA
TGTGCCAGCAGCTTAGGAGTAAACGAGTTTGGCGAGCAGTACTTC
CASSLGVNEFGEQYF
>15|few|TRBV4-1|TRBJ2-7|TRBD1
TGCGCCAGCAGCCAAGCGGGACAGAGGGACTACGAGCAGTACTTC
CASSQAGQRDYEQYF
>17|NA|TRBV15|TRBJ1-3|NA
TGTGCCACCAGCAGAGCCCCGACAGCGACCTCTGGAAACACCATATATTTT
CATSRAPTATSGNTIYF